Below, 5 T cell receptor beta chains from the same sample are listed, as sequenced in a study of T cell changes during pregnancy in multiple sclerosis. TCRdb keeps only in-frame clones here, not all; method: immunoSEQ multiplex PCR. The data contain more than 30,000 clones, around nine tenths of them singletons. The sequencing used CD8+ T cells from peripheral blood mononuclear cells, collected in the second trimester of pregnancy. The receptors come from a female donor with multiple sclerosis, enrolled in a pregnancy study.

This chain uses TRBV28 with TRBJ2-7; D is possibly TRBD2 (5 bases). The V gene lost 5 bases and the J gene lost 7 bases, with 9 bases spanning the gap. Per the germline V gene, CDR1 is MDHEN and CDR2 is SYDVKM. The CDR3 runs 11 residues. The CDR3 DNA reads TGTGCCAGCAGTCCCCGGAGGGAGCAGTACTTC. This translates into CASSPRREQYF.

The chain couples TRBV7-9 to TRBJ1-3; 7 positions match TRBD1. Germline CDR1 is SEHNR and CDR2 is FQNEAQ (reference sequence). The CDR3 runs to 15 residues. V trimming: 2 bases; J trimming: 0 bases; junction bases outside the gene matches: 1. DNA of the CDR3: TGTGCCAGCAGCTTACCAGGGGGCTCTGGAAACACCATATATTTT. Amino acids: CASSLPGGSGNTIYF.

The CDR3 sequence is CAWSLAGGRPYNEQFF. The DNA for the CDR3 is TGTGCCTGGAGTCTAGCGGGAGGGAGGCCCTACAATGAGCAGTTCTTC. J is TRBJ2-1 and V is TRBV30; 12 positions match TRBD2. The trim removed 2 bases at V and 2 bases at J, leaving 4 bases unmatched. This CDR3 spans 16 amino acids. Germline assignment: CDR1 GTSNPN and CDR2 SVGIG (reference sequence).

The chain has TRBV4-3 and TRBJ1-2; D unresolved. The V gene lost 0 bases and the J gene lost 1 base, with 9 bases spanning the gap. Germline loops: CDR1 LGHNA, CDR2 YSLEER. This CDR3 has 15 amino acids. DNA for the CDR3: TGCGCCAGCAGCCAAGATCTTGAGATTAACTATGGCTACACCTTC. Translation gives CASSQDLEINYGYTF.

The V gene is TRBV6-5, the J gene TRBJ2-1; 9 bases match TRBD2. V shed 2 bases and J 4 bases; nucleotides not matched to a gene: 3. The V gene's germline CDR1 is MNHEY and CDR2 SVGAGI. This CDR3 has 15 residues. This CDR3 reads CASSYGLAGYNEQFF. The CDR3 DNA sequence: TGTGCCAGCAGTTACGGGCTAGCGGGGTACAATGAGCAGTTCTTC.